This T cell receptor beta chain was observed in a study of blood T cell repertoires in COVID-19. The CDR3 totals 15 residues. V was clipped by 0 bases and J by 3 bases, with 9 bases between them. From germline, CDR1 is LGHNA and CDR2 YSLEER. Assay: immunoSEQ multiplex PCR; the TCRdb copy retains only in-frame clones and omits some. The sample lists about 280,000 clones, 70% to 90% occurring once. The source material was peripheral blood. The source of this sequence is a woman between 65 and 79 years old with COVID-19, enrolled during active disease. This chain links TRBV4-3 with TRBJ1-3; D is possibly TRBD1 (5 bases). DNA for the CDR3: TGCGCCAGCAGCCAAGATCGCAGGGATGGAAACACCATATATTTT. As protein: CASSQDRRDGNTIYF.